This entry lists 18 T cell receptor beta chains sequenced from one sample in a study of blood T cell repertoires in COVID-19. Sequenced by immunoSEQ multiplex PCR; TCRdb stores in-frame clones only, minus some. The sample shows around 250,000 clones, roughly 86% of them seen only once. Sequenced material: PBMCs or T cells enriched from blood (not recorded which). The receptors were sampled from a woman aged 50 to 60 who had recovered from COVID-19.

A single count supports this clone. The CDR3 is CASSSPSGASEQFF. The CDR3 region has the DNA TGTGCCAGCAGTTCTCCTAGCGGAGCCTCGGAGCAGTTCTTC. The rearrangement joins TRBV7-8 to TRBJ2-1; 7 nucleotides align to TRBD2. V shed 6 bases, J shed 10 bases, and the junction held 12 bases outside the gene matches. Germline V gene data show CDR1 as SGHVS and CDR2 as FQNEAQ. The CDR3 runs to 14 residues. The entire variable domain, with the rest obtained from reference TRBV7-8 and TRBJ2-1, is as follows: GAGVSQSPRYKVAKRGQDVALRCDPISGHVSLFWYQQALGQGPEFLTYFQNEAQLDKSGLPSDRFFAERPEGSVSTLKIQRTQQEDSAVYLCASSSPSGASEQFFGPGTRLTVL.

This rearrangement joins TRBV5-1 to TRBJ2-2; no reliable D call. The germline V and J ends were trimmed by 1 base and 2 bases, with 9 bases remaining between them. The CDR3 sequence is 15 residues long. Germline CDR1 reads SGHRS; CDR2 reads YFSETQ. The CDR3: CASSLKLSNTGELFF. CDR3 coding DNA: TGCGCCAGCAGCTTGAAACTTTCAAACACCGGGGAGCTGTTTTTT.

V is TRBV27 and J is TRBJ2-1, with 8 positions matching TRBD1. Looked up from germline, CDR1 is MNHEY and CDR2 is SMNVEV (reference sequence). With V trimmed by 5 bases and J by 6 bases, 12 bases remained unmatched. The CDR3 runs 16 residues. CDR3 coding DNA: TGTGCCAGCAGTCCTCGGACAGGGACAGGTGGCAATGAGCAGTTCTTC. Protein: CASSPRTGTGGNEQFF.

The chain is built from TRBV7-9 and TRBJ1-6, with D perhaps TRBD1 (6 bases). This CDR3 spans 15 amino acids. Germline values: CDR1 SEHNR, CDR2 FQNEAQ (reference sequence). V was cut by 3 bases and J by 6 bases, with 12 bases left in between. The CDR3 nucleotides are TGTGCCAGCAGCTTCACAGGACAGAGTAATTCACCCCTCCACTTT. Protein sequence: CASSFTGQSNSPLHF.

V is TRBV19 and J is TRBJ2-1; 10 nucleotides line up with TRBD1. V dropped 5 bases and J dropped 4; count of bases not matched to a gene: 8. This CDR3 is built from 16 residues. The germline CDR1 and CDR2 sequences are LNHDA and SQIVND (reference sequence). The CDR3 DNA reads TGTGCCAGTAGTTTAGGCGGACAGGGGGGTTACAATGAGCAGTTCTTC. The encoded protein is CASSLGGQGGYNEQFF.

This sequence joins TRBV29-1 and TRBJ1-2; no reliable D call. Looked up from germline, CDR1 is SQVTM and CDR2 is ANQGSEA. Between the trimmed V and J ends, which lost 3 bases and 8 bases, there was a span of 16 bases. The CDR3 loop spans 13 amino acids. CDR3 coding DNA: TGCAGCGTTGAGGGCAGTATCTATGACGGCTACACCTTC. It codes for CSVEGSIYDGYTF.

This clone was seen more than once but under ten times. V and J are TRBV27 and TRBJ1-2; D is perhaps TRBD1 (5 bases). Germline V gives CDR1 MNHEY, CDR2 SMNVEV (reference sequence). The CDR3 sequence is 14 residues long. The V gene lost 6 bases and the J gene lost 8 bases, with 19 bases spanning the gap. In nucleotides, the CDR3 is TGTGCCAGCAGCCCTAACGGACACCCATCAGGCTACACCTTC. It specifies CASSPNGHPSGYTF.

The genes are TRBV12-3 or TRBV12-4 and TRBJ2-1; weak D call: TRBD2 (5 bases). V was shortened by 7 bases and J by 10 bases, with 11 bases between the two germline ends. This CDR3 region has 11 residues. The CDR3 loop reads CASTLALEQFF. The CDR3 DNA reads as TGTGCCAGCACGCTAGCTCTAGAGCAGTTCTTC.

The chain combines TRBV7-9 with TRBJ1-2; D perhaps matches TRBD1 (5 bases). Germline CDR1 reads SEHNR; CDR2 reads FQNEAQ (reference sequence). The CDR3 runs to 15 residues. V lost 1 base and J 4 bases, leaving 13 bases between the germline ends. The CDR3 reads CASSLDLGGSYGYTF. CDR3 nucleotides: TGTGCCAGCAGCTTAGACCTGGGGGGGAGCTATGGCTACACCTTC.

The chain recombines TRBV5-6 with TRBJ2-5; 7 bases fit TRBD2. The V and J ends lost 4 bases and 3 bases, in that order; junction bases with no gene match: 9. The CDR3 consists of 15 residues. Germline V CDR1 and CDR2: SGHDT, YYEEEE. The CDR3 reads CASSARGGLEETQYF. For the CDR3, the DNA is TGTGCCAGCAGCGCCCGGGGAGGGCTAGAAGAGACCCAGTACTTC.

This clone was seen only a few times. This chain connects TRBV10-2 to TRBJ1-1; 7 bases are shared with TRBD1. The CDR3 runs to 15 residues. V lost 7 bases to trimming and J lost 1 base; unmatched junction nucleotides: 9. CDR1 and CDR2 (germline): WSHSY, SAAADI. The CDR3 sequence is CASMLGRGENTEAFF. CDR3 nucleotide sequence: TGCGCCAGCATGTTGGGCAGGGGGGAGAACACTGAAGCTTTCTTT.

V usage is TRBV19 and J usage is TRBJ2-2; perhaps TRBD2 as D (5 bases). Trimming cost V 6 bases and J 5 bases, with 10 bases left between them. Germline CDR1 reads LNHDA; CDR2 reads SQIVND (reference sequence). The CDR3 runs to 13 residues. CDR3 DNA sequence: TGTGCCAGTAGCGACCGGGGTACCGGGGAGCTGTTTTTT. Encoded protein: CASSDRGTGELFF. Drawing the rest from reference TRBV19 and TRBJ2-2, the complete variable domain is DGGITQSPKYLFRKEGQNVTLSCEQNLNHDAMYWYRQDPGQGLRLIYYSQIVNDFQKGDIAEGYSVSREKKESFPLTVTSAQKNPTAFYLCASSDRGTGELFFGEGSRLTVL.

The J gene is TRBJ1-6, the V gene TRBV3-1 (or the pseudogene TRBV3-2); D uncertain. CDR1 and CDR2 from the germline V gene are LGHDT and YNNKEL (reference sequence). The CDR3 runs to 16 residues. The ends were cut back, 2 bases at V and 9 bases at J, with 17 bases in the middle. In DNA form, the CDR3 reads TGTGCCAGCAGCCAATCTATGTACGGAGTCGGTTCACCCCTCCACTTT. Residues: CASSQSMYGVGSPLHF.

The chain links TRBV18 to TRBJ2-1, with TRBD2 identical over 9 bases. This CDR3 contains 15 residues. CDR1 is KGHSH and CDR2 is LQKENI in the germline V gene. V lost 3 bases to trimming and J lost 4 bases; unmatched junction nucleotides: 4. CDR3 amino acids: CASSPGTSLYNEQFF. DNA of the CDR3: TGTGCCAGCTCACCGGGGACTAGCTTATACAATGAGCAGTTCTTC.

The genes are TRBV28 and TRBJ2-7; D is perhaps TRBD1 (5 bases). Trimming shortened V by 6 bases and J by 5 bases, and 20 bases separated the two germline ends. This CDR3 comprises 15 residues. The V gene's germline CDR1 is MDHEN and CDR2 SYDVKM. CDR3 coding DNA: TGTGCCAGCAGCACAGGTCGGCTATCAAGAGACGAGCAGTACTTC. Translated: CASSTGRLSRDEQYF.

J is TRBJ2-5 and V is TRBV28; 8 bases line up with TRBD2. The CDR3 has 11 amino acids. Germline-derived CDR1 and CDR2 are MDHEN and SYDVKM. The J segment lost 7 bases and the V segment lost 7 bases, leaving 2 bases of the junction unmatched. The CDR3 coding sequence is TGTGCCAGCATCCGGGGGGGGACCCAGTACTTC. Encoded protein: CASIRGGTQYF.

This clone was recorded once. The chain links TRBV28 to TRBJ2-7; D not resolved. There are 13 residues in the CDR3. Trimming removed 5 bases from V and 2 bases from J, with 10 bases in between. Germline CDR1 and CDR2: MDHEN and SYDVKM. The CDR3 bases are TGTGCCAGCAGTACCCCCACTACCTACGAGCAGTACTTC. Translation gives CASSTPTTYEQYF.

The chain recombines TRBV3-1 (or the pseudogene TRBV3-2) with TRBJ1-1; D call uncertain. Per the germline V gene, CDR1 is LGHDT and CDR2 is YNNKEL (reference sequence). This CDR3 has 14 amino acids. With 3 bases removed from V and 6 bases from J, the gap between germline ends came to 14 bases. CDR3 amino acids: CASSQGPRRAEAFF. For the CDR3, the DNA is TGTGCCAGCAGCCAGGGCCCTAGGAGGGCTGAAGCTTTCTTT.